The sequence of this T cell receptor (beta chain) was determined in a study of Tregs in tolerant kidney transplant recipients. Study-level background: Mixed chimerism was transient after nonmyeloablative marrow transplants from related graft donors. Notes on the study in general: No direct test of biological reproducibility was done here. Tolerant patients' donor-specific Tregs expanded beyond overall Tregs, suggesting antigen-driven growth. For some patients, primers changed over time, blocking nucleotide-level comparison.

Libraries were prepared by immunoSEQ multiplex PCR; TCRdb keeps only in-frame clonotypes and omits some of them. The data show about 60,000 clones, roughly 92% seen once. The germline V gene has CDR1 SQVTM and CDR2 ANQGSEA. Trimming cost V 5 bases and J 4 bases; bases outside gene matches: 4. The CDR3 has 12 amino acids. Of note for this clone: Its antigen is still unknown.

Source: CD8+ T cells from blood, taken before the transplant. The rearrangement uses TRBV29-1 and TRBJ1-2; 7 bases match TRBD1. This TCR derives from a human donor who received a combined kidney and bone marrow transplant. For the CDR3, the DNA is TGCAGCGTTATAGGGGGCAGCTATGGCTACACCTTC. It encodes CSVIGGSYGYTF.